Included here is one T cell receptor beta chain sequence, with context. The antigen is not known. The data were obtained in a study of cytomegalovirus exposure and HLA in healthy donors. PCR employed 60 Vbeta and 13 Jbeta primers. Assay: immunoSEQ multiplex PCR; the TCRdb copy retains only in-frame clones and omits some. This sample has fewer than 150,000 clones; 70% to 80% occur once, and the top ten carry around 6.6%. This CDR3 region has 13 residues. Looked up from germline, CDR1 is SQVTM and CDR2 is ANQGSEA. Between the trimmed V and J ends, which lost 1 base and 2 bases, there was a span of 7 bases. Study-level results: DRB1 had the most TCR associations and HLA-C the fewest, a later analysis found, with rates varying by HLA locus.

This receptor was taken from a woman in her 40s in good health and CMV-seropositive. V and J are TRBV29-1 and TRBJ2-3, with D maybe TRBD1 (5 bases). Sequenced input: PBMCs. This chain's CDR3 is CSVEGRDTDTQYF. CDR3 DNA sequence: TGCAGCGTTGAAGGCAGGGACACAGATACGCAGTATTTT.